This TCR beta chain was retrieved from a study of OX40 agonist ivuxolimab in advanced cancers. Study-wide background: As their treatment, patients were administered ivuxolimab, an agonistic anti-OX40 (CD134) antibody. In three patients, partial responses were observed, one with hepatocellular carcinoma and two with cutaneous melanoma.

Repertoires were generated with immunoSEQ multiplex PCR, while TCRdb's copy carries only in-frame clones and drops some. The sample includes about 82,000 clones, 75% to 90% of them seen just once. The sequence came from an adult with an advanced solid tumor such as melanoma, head and neck, liver or kidney cancer. Sequencing used CD4+ or CD8+ T cells sorted from blood, obtained in a trial of the OX40 agonist ivuxolimab.

In nucleotides, the CDR3 is TGCGCCAGCAGCTCAGAGGGACTAGCGGGGCCAGATACGCAGTATTTT. Amino acids: CASSSEGLAGPDTQYF. The chain combines TRBV5-1 with TRBJ2-3; 13 nucleotides match TRBD2. In germline, CDR1 is SGHRS, CDR2 YFSETQ. The CDR3 contains 16 residues. V lost 3 bases, J lost 4 bases, and 5 bases stayed unmatched.